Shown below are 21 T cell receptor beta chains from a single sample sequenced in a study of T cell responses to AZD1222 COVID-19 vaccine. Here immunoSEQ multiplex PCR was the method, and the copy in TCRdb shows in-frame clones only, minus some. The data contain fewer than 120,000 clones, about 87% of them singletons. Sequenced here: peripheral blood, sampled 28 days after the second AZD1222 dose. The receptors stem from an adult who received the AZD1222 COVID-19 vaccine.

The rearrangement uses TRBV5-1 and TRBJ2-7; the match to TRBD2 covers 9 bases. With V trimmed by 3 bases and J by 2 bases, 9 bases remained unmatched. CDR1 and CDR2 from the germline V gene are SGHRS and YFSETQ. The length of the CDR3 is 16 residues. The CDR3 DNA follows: TGCGCCAGCAGCTATTTGAGCGGGGGGCTCACCTACGAGCAGTACTTC. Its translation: CASSYLSGGLTYEQYF.

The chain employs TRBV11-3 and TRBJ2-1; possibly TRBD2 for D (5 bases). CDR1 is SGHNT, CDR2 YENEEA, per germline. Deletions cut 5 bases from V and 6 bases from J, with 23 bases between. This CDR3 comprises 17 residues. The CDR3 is CASSPPLWEFLSNEQFF. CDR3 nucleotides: TGTGCCAGCAGCCCTCCATTGTGGGAGTTTTTGAGCAATGAGCAGTTCTTC.

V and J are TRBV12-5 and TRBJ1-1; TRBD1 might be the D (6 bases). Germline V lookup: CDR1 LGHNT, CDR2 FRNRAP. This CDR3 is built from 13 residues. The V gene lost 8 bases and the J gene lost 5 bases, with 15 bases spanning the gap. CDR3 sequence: CASRYRVGTEAFF. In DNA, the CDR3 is TGTGCTAGTCGATACAGGGTGGGGACTGAAGCTTTCTTT. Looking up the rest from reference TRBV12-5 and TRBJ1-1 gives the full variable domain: DARVTQTPRHKVTEMGQEVTMRCQPILGHNTVFWYRQTMMQGLELLAYFRNRAPLDDSGMPKDRFSAEMPDATLATLKIQPSEPRDSAVYFCASRYRVGTEAFFGQGTRLTVV.

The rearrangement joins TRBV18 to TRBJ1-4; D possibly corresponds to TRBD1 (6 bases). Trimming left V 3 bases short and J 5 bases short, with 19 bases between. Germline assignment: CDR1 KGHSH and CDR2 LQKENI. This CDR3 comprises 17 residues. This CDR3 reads CASSPQTGGTLNEKLFF. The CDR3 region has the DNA TGTGCCAGCTCACCCCAAACCGGGGGGACACTGAATGAAAAACTGTTTTTT. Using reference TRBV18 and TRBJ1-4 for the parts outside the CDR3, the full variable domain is NAGVMQNPRHLVRRRGQEARLRCSPMKGHSHVYWYRQLPEEGLKFMVYLQKENIIDESGMPKERFSAEFPKEGPSILRIQQVVRGDSAAYFCASSPQTGGTLNEKLFFGSGTQLSVL.

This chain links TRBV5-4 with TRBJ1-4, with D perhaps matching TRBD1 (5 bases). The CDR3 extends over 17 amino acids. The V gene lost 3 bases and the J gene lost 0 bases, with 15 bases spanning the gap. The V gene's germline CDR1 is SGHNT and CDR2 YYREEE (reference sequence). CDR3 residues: CASSSSGRPATNEKLFF. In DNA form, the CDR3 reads TGTGCCAGCAGCTCATCGGGACGACCTGCAACTAATGAAAAACTGTTTTTT.

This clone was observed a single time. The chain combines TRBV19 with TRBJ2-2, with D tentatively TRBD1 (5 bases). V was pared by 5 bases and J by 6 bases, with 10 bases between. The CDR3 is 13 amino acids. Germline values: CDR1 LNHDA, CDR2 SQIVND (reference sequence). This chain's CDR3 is CASSPRVAGELFF. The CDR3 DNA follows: TGTGCCAGTAGTCCCAGGGTTGCCGGGGAGCTGTTTTTT. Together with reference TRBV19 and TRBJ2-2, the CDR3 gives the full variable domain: DGGITQSPKYLFRKEGQNVTLSCEQNLNHDAMYWYRQDPGQGLRLIYYSQIVNDFQKGDIAEGYSVSREKKESFPLTVTSAQKNPTAFYLCASSPRVAGELFFGEGSRLTVL.

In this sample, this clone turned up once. Here the CDR3 reads CAISGGTSRSGNTIYF. The DNA for the CDR3 is TGTGCCATCAGTGGGGGCACTTCCAGATCTGGAAACACCATATATTTT. The chain joins TRBV10-3 to TRBJ1-3; TRBD1 might be the D (5 bases). Trimming took off 4 bases at V and 1 base at J, with 14 bases between the two ends. The germline V gene encodes CDR1 ENHRY and CDR2 SYGVKD. This CDR3 has 16 residues.

DNA of the CDR3: TGCGCCAGCAGCTTAGGGGGAAGCTCCACTGAAGCTTTCTTT. This sequence encodes CASSLGGSSTEAFF. The chain uses TRBV5-1 and TRBJ1-1; possible D gene TRBD1, 6 bases. This CDR3 region has 14 residues. The germline CDR1 and CDR2 sequences are SGHRS and YFSETQ. The V end was cut by 2 bases, the J end by 4 bases, with 12 bases between.

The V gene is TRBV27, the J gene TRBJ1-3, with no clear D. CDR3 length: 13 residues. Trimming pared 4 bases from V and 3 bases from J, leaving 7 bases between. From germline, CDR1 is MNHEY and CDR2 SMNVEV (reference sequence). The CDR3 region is CASSSYLGNTIYF. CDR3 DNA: TGTGCCAGCAGTTCATACCTTGGAAACACCATATATTTT.

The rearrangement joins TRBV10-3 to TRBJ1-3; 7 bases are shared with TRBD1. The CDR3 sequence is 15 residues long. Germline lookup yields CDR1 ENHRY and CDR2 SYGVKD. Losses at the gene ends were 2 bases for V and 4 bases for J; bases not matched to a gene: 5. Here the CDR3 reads CAISEDRDPGNTIYF. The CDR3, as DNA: TGTGCCATCAGTGAGGACAGGGATCCCGGAAACACCATATATTTT.

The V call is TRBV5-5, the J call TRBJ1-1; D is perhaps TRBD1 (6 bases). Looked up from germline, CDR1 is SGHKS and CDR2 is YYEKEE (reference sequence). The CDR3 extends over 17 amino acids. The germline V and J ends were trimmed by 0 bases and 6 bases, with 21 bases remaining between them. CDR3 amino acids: CASSLDSSTGYFPEAFF. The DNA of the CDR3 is TGTGCCAGCAGCTTGGATAGTTCCACAGGGTATTTCCCTGAAGCTTTCTTT.

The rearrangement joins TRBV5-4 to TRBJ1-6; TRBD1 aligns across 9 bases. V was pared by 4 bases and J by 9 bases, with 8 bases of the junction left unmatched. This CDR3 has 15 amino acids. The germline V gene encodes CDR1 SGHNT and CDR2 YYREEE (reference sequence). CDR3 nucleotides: TGTGCCAGCAGCGTTGGCCGGGACAGGGCTTCACCCCTCCACTTT. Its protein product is CASSVGRDRASPLHF.

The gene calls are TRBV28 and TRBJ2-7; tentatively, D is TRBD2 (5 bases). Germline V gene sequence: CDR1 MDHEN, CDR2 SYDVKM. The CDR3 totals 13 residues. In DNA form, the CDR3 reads TGTACCTCCGCCGAGGGAGCGAACTACGAGCAGTACTTC. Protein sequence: CTSAEGANYEQYF.

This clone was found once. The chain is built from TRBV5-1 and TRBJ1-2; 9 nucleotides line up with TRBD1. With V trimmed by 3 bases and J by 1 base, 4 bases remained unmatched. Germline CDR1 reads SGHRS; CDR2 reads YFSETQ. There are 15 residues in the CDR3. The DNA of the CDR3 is TGCGCCAGCAGCTCTGGACAGGGGAATAACTATGGCTACACCTTC. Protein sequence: CASSSGQGNNYGYTF.

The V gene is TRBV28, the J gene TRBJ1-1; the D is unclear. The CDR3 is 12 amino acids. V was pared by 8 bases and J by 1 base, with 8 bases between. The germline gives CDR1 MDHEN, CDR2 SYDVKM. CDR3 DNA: TGTGCCAGCCCTGGACCGAACACTGAAGCTTTCTTT. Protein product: CASPGPNTEAFF.

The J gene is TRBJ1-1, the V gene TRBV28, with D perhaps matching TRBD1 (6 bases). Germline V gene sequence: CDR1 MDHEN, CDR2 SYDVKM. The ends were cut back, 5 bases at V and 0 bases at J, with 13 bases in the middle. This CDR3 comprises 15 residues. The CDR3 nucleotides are TGTGCCAGCAGTCAAGGGGGGGGAATGAACACTGAAGCTTTCTTT. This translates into CASSQGGGMNTEAFF.

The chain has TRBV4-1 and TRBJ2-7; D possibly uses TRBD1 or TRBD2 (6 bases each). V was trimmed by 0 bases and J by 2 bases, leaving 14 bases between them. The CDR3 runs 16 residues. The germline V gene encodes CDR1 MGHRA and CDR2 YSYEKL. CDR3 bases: TGCGCCAGCAGCCAAGATTGGGGGGCAGGAACCTACGAGCAGTACTTC. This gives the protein CASSQDWGAGTYEQYF.

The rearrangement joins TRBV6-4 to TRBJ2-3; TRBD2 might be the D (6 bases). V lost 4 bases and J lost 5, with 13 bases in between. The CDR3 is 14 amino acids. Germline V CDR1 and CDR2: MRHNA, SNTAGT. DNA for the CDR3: TGTGCCAGCAGTGGGAGGGAGAGTGGAGATACGCAGTATTTT. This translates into CASSGRESGDTQYF.

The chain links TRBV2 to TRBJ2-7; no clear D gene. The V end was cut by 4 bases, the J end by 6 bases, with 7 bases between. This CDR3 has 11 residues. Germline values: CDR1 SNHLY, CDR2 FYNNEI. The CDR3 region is CASSVNSEQYF. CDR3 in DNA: TGTGCCAGCAGTGTTAACAGCGAGCAGTACTTC. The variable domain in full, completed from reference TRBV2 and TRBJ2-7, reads EPEVTQTPSHQVTQMGQEVILRCVPISNHLYFYWYRQILGQKVEFLVSFYNNEISEKSEIFDDQFSVERPDGSNFTLKIRSTKLEDSAMYFCASSVNSEQYFGPGTRLTVT.

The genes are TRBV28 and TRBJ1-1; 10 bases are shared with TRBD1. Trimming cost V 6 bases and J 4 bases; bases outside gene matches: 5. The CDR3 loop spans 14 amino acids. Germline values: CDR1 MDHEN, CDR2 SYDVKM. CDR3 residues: CASSPGQGTTEAFF. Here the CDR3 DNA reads TGTGCCAGCAGCCCGGGACAGGGGACCACTGAAGCTTTCTTT. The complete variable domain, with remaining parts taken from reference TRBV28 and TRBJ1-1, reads DVKVTQSSRYLVKRTGEKVFLECVQDMDHENMFWYRQDPGLGLRLIYFSYDVKMKEKGDIPEGYSVSREKKERFSLILESASTNQTSMYLCASSPGQGTTEAFFGQGTRLTVV.

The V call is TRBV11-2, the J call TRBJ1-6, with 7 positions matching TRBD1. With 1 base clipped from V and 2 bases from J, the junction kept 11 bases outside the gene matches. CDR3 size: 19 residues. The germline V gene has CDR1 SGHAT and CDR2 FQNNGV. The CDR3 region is CASSLGGGQPGAYNSPLHF. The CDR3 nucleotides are TGTGCCAGCAGCTTAGGAGGGGGACAGCCCGGGGCCTATAATTCACCCCTCCACTTT.